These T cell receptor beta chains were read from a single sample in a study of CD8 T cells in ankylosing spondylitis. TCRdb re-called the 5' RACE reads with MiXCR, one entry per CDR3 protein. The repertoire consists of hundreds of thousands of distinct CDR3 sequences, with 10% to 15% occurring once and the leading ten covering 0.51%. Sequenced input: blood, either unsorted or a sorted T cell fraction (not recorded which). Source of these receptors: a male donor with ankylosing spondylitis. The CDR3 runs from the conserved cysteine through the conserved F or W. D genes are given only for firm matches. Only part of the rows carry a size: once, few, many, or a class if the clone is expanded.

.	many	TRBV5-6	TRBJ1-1	CASSLRVAEAFF	TGTGCCAGCAGCTTGCGTGTCGCTGAAGCTTTCTTT
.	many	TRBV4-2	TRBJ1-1	CASTPREMLNTEAFF	TGTGCCAGCACCCCGCGAGAGATGCTGAACACTGAAGCTTTCTTT
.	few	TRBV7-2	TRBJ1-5	CASSFFRGSDQPQHF	TGTGCCAGCAGCTTTTTCAGGGGCTCAGATCAGCCCCAGCATTTT
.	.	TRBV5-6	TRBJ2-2	CASSLGARDTGELFF	TGTGCCAGCAGCTTGGGGGCACGGGACACCGGGGAGCTGTTTTTT
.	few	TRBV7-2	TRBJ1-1	CASSLLTGSGTEAFF	TGTGCCAGCAGCTTACTGACAGGCTCCGGCACTGAAGCTTTCTTT
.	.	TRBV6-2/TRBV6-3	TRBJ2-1	CASSYISGLDEQFF	TGTGCCAGCAGTTACATATCCGGGCTGGATGAGCAGTTCTTC
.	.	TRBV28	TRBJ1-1	CASSLSGSNTEAFF	TGTGCCAGCAGTTTAAGTGGGTCGAACACTGAAGCTTTCTTT
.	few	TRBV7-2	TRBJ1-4	CASSLARGAANEKLFF	TGTGCCAGCAGCTTAGCGCGGGGGGCGGCTAATGAAAAACTGTTTTTT
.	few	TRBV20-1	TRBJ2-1	CSARDPGALSYNEQFF	TGCAGTGCTAGAGATCCAGGAGCGCTCTCCTACAATGAGCAGTTCTTC
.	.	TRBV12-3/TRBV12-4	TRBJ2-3	CASSLNGGLLDTQYF	TGTGCCAGCAGTTTAAATGGGGGCCTTTTGGATACGCAGTATTTT
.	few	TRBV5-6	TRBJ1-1	CASSLGPLQGTEAFF	TGTGCCAGCAGCTTGGGACCGCTACAGGGCACTGAAGCTTTCTTT
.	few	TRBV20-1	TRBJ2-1	CSARDPGNEQFF	TGCAGTGCTAGAGATCCTGGCAATGAGCAGTTCTTC
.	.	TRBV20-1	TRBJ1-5	CSARDAGPQHF	TGCAGTGCTAGAGATGCGGGGCCCCAGCATTTT
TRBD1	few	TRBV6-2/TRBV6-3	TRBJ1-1	CASSYSSTGSNTEAFF	TGTGCCAGCAGTTACTCTTCGACAGGGTCGAACACTGAAGCTTTCTTT
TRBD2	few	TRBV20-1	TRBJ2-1	CSAFTSGGLQFF	TGCAGTGCGTTTACTAGCGGAGGACTCCAGTTCTTC
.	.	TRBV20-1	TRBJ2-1	CSAPYFLARKANDEQFF	TGCAGTGCACCCTACTTTCTAGCACGCAAAGCTAATGATGAGCAGTTCTTC
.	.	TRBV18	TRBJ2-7	CASSRGQITYEQYF	TGTGCCAGCTCACGGGGACAAATTACCTACGAGCAGTACTTC
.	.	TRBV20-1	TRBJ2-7	CSARISYRSEQYF	TGCAGTGCCAGGATATCGTATCGCTCCGAGCAGTACTTC
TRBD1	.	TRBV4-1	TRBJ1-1	CASSQDPTGGVNTEAFF	TGCGCCAGCAGCCAAGATCCGACAGGGGGGGTGAACACTGAAGCTTTCTTT
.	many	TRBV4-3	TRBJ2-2	CASSQEVVRRGSNTGELFF	TGCGCCAGCAGCCAAGAAGTTGTTAGGAGGGGCTCGAACACCGGGGAGCTGTTTTTT
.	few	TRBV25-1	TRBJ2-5	CASSEGLDSRRETQYF	TGTGCCAGCAGTGAAGGCTTGGACAGTAGGCGGGAGACCCAGTACTTC
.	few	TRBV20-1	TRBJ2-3	CSARVALSTDTQYF	TGCAGTGCTAGAGTTGCACTTAGCACAGATACGCAGTATTTT
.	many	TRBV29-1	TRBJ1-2	CSAREGPSANYGYTF	TGCAGCGCCAGGGAGGGACCTAGTGCCAACTATGGCTACACCTTC
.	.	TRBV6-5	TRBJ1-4	CASSDSGTGFEKLFF	TGTGCCAGCAGCGACTCGGGGACGGGGTTTGAAAAACTGTTTTTT
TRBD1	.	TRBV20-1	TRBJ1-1	CSARGTGQVEAFF	TGCAGTGCTAGGGGAACGGGACAGGTTGAAGCTTTCTTT
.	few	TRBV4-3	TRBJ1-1	CASSQDHGQKMNTEAFF	TGCGCCAGCAGCCAAGATCACGGACAGAAAATGAACACTGAAGCTTTCTTT
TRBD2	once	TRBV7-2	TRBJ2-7	CASSPGRARGYEQYF	TGTGCCAGCAGCCCAGGGAGGGCGCGAGGCTACGAGCAGTACTTC